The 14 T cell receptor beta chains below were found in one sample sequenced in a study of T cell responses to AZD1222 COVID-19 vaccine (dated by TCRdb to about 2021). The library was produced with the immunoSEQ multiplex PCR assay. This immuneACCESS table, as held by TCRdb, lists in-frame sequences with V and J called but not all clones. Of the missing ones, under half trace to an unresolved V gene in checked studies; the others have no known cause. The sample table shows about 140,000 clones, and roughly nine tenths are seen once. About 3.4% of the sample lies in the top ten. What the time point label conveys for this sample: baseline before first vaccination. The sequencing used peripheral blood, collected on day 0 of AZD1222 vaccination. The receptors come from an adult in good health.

The CDR3, as DNA: TGTGCCAGCAGTACAGATACCCCCGATACGCAGTATTTT. It encodes CASSTDTPDTQYF. J is TRBJ2-3 and V is TRBV9; D call uncertain. The CDR3 extends over 13 amino acids. The germline V and J ends were trimmed by 5 bases and 6 bases, with 13 bases remaining between them. From germline, CDR1 is SGDLS and CDR2 YYNGEE. The entire variable domain, with the rest obtained from reference TRBV9 and TRBJ2-3, is as follows: DSGVTQTPKHLITATGQRVTLRCSPRSGDLSVYWYQQSLDQGLQFLIQYYNGEERAKGNILERFSAQQFPDLHSELNLSSLELGDSALYFCASSTDTPDTQYFGPGTRLTVL.

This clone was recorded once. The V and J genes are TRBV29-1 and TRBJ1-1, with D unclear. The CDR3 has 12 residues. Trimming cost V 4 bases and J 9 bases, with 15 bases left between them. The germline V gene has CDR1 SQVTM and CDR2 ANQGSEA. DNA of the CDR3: TGCAGCGTTGTAAGGGCCAGGACCCAAGCTTTCTTT. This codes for CSVVRARTQAFF.

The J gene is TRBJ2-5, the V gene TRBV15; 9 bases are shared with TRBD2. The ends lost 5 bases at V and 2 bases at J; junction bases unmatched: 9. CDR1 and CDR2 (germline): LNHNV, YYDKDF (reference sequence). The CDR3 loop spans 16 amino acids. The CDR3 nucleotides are TGTGCCACCAGCCAACTTCTAGCGGGACGGCAAGAGACCCAGTACTTC. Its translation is CATSQLLAGRQETQYF.

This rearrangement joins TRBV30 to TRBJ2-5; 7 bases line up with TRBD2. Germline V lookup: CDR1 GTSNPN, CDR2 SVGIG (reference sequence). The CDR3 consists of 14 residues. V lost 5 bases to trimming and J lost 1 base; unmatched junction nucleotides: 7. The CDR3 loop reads CAWGTGRAQETQYF. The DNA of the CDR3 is TGTGCCTGGGGAACGGGGAGGGCCCAAGAGACCCAGTACTTC.

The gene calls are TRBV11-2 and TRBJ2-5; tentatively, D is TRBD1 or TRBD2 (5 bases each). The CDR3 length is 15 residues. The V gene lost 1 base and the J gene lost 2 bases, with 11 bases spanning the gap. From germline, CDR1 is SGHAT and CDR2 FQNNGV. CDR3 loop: CASSLGQGEQETQYF. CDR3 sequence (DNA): TGTGCCAGCAGCTTAGGCCAGGGAGAGCAAGAGACCCAGTACTTC.

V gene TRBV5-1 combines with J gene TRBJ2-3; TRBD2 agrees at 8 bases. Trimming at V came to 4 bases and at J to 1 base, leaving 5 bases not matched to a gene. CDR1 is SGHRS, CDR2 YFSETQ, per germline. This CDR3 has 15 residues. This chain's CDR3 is CASSLARGGTDTQYF. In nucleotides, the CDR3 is TGCGCCAGCAGCCTCGCGCGGGGGGGCACAGATACGCAGTATTTT.

The CDR3 DNA reads as TGTGCCAGCAGCGTAGCTTCTGGGGGCAATGGCTACACCTTC. Translated: CASSVASGGNGYTF. The V call is TRBV9, the J call TRBJ1-2; TRBD1 is a possible D gene (6 bases). The CDR3 is 14 amino acids. V was cut by 0 bases and J by 6 bases, with 12 bases left in between. Germline V gene lookup returns CDR1 SGDLS and CDR2 YYNGEE.

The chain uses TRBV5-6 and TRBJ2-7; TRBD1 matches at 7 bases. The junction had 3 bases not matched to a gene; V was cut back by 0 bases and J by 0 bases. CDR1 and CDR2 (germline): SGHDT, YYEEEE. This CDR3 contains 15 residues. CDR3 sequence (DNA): TGTGCCAGCAGCTTGGTAGCAGGGGGCTCCTACGAGCAGTACTTC. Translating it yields CASSLVAGGSYEQYF.

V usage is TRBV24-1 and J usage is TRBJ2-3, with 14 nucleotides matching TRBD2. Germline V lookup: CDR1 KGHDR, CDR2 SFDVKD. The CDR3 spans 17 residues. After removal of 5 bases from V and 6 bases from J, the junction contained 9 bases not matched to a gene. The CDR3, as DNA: TGTGCCACCAGTGGGGGGGGACTAGCGGGAGCTGGGGATACGCAGTATTTT. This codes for CATSGGGLAGAGDTQYF.

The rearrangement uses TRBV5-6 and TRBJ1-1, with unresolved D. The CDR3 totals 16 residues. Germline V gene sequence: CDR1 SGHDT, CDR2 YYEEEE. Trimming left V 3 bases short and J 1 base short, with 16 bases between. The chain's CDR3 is CASSSKGSLGNTEAFF. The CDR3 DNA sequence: TGTGCCAGCAGCTCAAAAGGCAGTCTGGGGAACACTGAAGCTTTCTTT.

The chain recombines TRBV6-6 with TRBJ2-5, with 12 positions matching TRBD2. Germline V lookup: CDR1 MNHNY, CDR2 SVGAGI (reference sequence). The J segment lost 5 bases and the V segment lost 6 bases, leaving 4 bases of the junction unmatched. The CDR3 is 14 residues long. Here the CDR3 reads CASRTSGGAETQYF. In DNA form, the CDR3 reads TGTGCCAGCAGGACTAGCGGGGGAGCGGAGACCCAGTACTTC.

CDR3 sequence: CARSFPQGEGEDNTEAFF. CDR3 coding DNA: TGTGCCAGAAGCTTTCCCCAGGGGGAAGGGGAAGACAACACTGAAGCTTTCTTT. The chain recombines TRBV5-3 with TRBJ1-1; 7 bases are a match to TRBD1. TRBV5-3 is an open reading frame, and its role is uncertain. V lost 2 bases and J lost 2; bases outside the gene matches: 15. This CDR3 region has 18 residues.

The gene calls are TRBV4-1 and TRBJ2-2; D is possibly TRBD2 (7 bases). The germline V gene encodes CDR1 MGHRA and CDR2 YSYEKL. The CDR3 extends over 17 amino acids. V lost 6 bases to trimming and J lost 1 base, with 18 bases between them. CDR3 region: CASSSTAGAENTGELFF. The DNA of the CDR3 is TGCGCCAGCAGTTCTACGGCGGGGGCAGAGAACACCGGGGAGCTGTTTTTT.

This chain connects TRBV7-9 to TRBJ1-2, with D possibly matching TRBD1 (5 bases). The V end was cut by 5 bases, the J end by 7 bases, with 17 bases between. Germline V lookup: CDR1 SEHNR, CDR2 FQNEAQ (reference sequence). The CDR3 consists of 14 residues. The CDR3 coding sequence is TGTGCCAGCAGCCCCACCGGGGCCCAGGGTGGCTACACCTTC. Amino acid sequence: CASSPTGAQGGYTF.